Sequencing of this TCR beta chain was carried out in a study of T cell responses to AZD1222 COVID-19 vaccine. Comment on this clone: The antigen is undetermined.

Germline V gene sequence: CDR1 MRHNA, CDR2 SNTAGT. The CDR3 length is 18 residues. Trimming removed 0 bases from V and 3 bases from J, with 18 bases in between. Study results and caveats: Among those given AZD1222, only six were seropositive at baseline.

Data came from immunoSEQ multiplex PCR; TCRdb stores just in-frame clones and leaves some out. The sample yields under 70,000 clones, about four fifths seen once. V and J are TRBV6-4 and TRBJ2-4; possibly TRBD2 for D (5 bases). The sample was peripheral blood, taken on day 0 of MenACWY control vaccination. This TCR was sampled from an adult in good health. The CDR3 is CASSDSHINYRDKNIQYF. The CDR3 nucleotides read TGTGCCAGCAGTGACTCGCATATAAATTACCGGGACAAAAACATTCAGTACTTC.